The 16 T cell receptor beta chains given below trace back to one sample, sequenced in a study of blood T cell repertoires in COVID-19. Method: immunoSEQ multiplex PCR; TCRdb's copy keeps in-frame clones and lacks some. Here the sample spans approximately 110,000 clones, 75% to 90% being singletons. Sequenced: peripheral blood. These receptors all come from a human donor in a cohort sampled during active COVID-19.

V gene TRBV5-1 combines with J gene TRBJ2-5; a possible D gene is TRBD2 (6 bases). Germline V gene data show CDR1 as SGHRS and CDR2 as YFSETQ. This CDR3 is built from 13 residues. With 5 bases removed from V and 7 bases from J, the gap between germline ends came to 15 bases. CDR3 sequence reads: CASRRDSVGTQYF. The CDR3 region has the DNA TGCGCCAGCAGAAGGGACTCCGTGGGGACCCAGTACTTC.

This chain links TRBV4-2 with TRBJ2-3; D may be TRBD1 (5 bases). The germline gives CDR1 LGHNA, CDR2 YNFKEQ. With 0 bases removed from V and 2 bases from J, the gap between germline ends came to 6 bases. The CDR3 has 14 amino acids. The CDR3 protein is CASSQETDTDTQYF. The CDR3, as DNA: TGTGCCAGCAGCCAAGAGACAGACACAGATACGCAGTATTTT.

This chain joins TRBV3-1 (or the pseudogene TRBV3-2) and TRBJ1-1; D uncertain. Trimming stripped 4 bases from V and 0 bases from J, with 6 bases between. This CDR3 is 13 amino acids long. Germline V lookup: CDR1 LGHDT, CDR2 YNNKEL (reference sequence). The CDR3 loop is CASSLNLNTEAFF. DNA for the CDR3: TGTGCCAGCAGCCTTAACTTGAACACTGAAGCTTTCTTT.

The rearrangement uses TRBV30 and TRBJ2-2, with D maybe TRBD1 (5 bases). The CDR3 extends over 15 amino acids. Trimming cost V 0 bases and J 7 bases, with 15 bases left between them. Germline V gene lookup returns CDR1 GTSNPN and CDR2 SVGIG (reference sequence). The CDR3 spells CAWSVRTGLSGELFF. The CDR3 DNA is TGTGCCTGGAGTGTACGAACAGGTTTGAGCGGGGAGCTGTTTTTT.

This chain connects TRBV25-1 to TRBJ1-2; no clear D gene. Germline loops: CDR1 MGHDK, CDR2 SYGVNS. V was cut by 7 bases and J by 4 bases, with 10 bases left in between. The CDR3 totals 12 residues. The CDR3 loop reads CASKNGVYGYTF. The CDR3 nucleotides are TGTGCCAGCAAAAACGGGGTCTATGGCTACACCTTC.

This clone showed up just once. This chain connects TRBV7-2 to TRBJ2-1, with TRBD2 matching 9 bases. The CDR3 length is 15 residues. The V gene's germline CDR1 is SGHTA and CDR2 FQGNSA. V lost 1 base and J lost 6; bases outside the gene matches: 4. The CDR3 sequence is CASSLGRGGLNEQFF. The CDR3 region has the DNA TGTGCCAGCAGCTTAGGGCGGGGGGGCCTCAATGAGCAGTTCTTC.

The J gene is TRBJ2-7, the V gene TRBV6-5, with D tentatively TRBD2 (7 bases). Germline CDR1 reads MNHEY; CDR2 reads SVGAGI. This CDR3 spans 13 amino acids. V dropped 0 bases and J dropped 11 bases, with 14 bases sitting between them. CDR3 sequence: CASSYSNREGKYF. CDR3 nucleotides: TGTGCCAGCAGTTACTCGAACAGGGAGGGCAAGTACTTC.

A note on this clone: This sample also contains other DNA sequences that code for the same CDR3. This chain links TRBV12-3 or TRBV12-4 with TRBJ1-5; D uncertain. The CDR3 consists of 13 residues. V lost 4 bases and J lost 0, with 4 bases in between. CDR3 amino acids: CASSSYSNQPQHF. The CDR3 nucleotides read TGTGCCAGCAGTTCCTATAGCAATCAGCCCCAGCATTTT.

In its sample, this clone was seen a few times. The chain is built from TRBV6-4 and TRBJ2-1, with 7 positions matching TRBD1. The trim removed 2 bases at V and 3 bases at J, leaving 4 bases unmatched. In germline, CDR1 is MRHNA, CDR2 SNTAGT. There are 15 residues in the CDR3. The CDR3 nucleotides read TGTGCCAGCAGTGACGAGGCAGGGGGCTACAATGAGCAGTTCTTC. Protein: CASSDEAGGYNEQFF.

The chain recombines TRBV6-5 with TRBJ1-3; maybe TRBD1 (5 bases). The CDR3 extends over 14 amino acids. V was clipped by 10 bases and J by 0 bases, with 13 bases between them. The germline CDR1 and CDR2 sequences are MNHEY and SVGAGI. The CDR3 reads CATTTGLSGNTIYF. CDR3 bases: TGTGCCACGACCACAGGCCTCTCTGGAAACACCATATATTTT.

This chain joins TRBV19 and TRBJ1-2; D is undetermined. This CDR3 contains 13 residues. The germline CDR1 and CDR2 sequences are LNHDA and SQIVND (reference sequence). V was shortened by 5 bases and J by 8 bases, with 15 bases between the two germline ends. CDR3 nucleotides: TGTGCCAGTAGTGACCGCCGGACTGACGGCTACACCTTC. It is translated as CASSDRRTDGYTF.

The V gene is TRBV5-1, the J gene TRBJ1-6; possibly TRBD1 for D (6 bases). CDR1 is SGHRS, CDR2 YFSETQ, per germline. This CDR3 contains 17 residues. Trimming took 3 bases from V and 11 from J, leaving 24 bases between them. The CDR3, as DNA: TGCGCCAGCAGCTCCCGGCCGGGACAAGAAGAATTCGCACCCCTCCACTTT. Its protein is CASSSRPGQEEFAPLHF.

This chain joins TRBV10-1 and TRBJ2-1, with TRBD1 matching 8 bases. The CDR3 length is 15 residues. In germline, CDR1 is WNHNN, CDR2 SYGVQD (reference sequence). V shed 4 bases, J shed 5 bases, and the junction held 7 bases outside the gene matches. CDR3 coding DNA: TGCGCCAGCAGTGGCGGACAGGGCTGGAACAATGAGCAGTTCTTC. Protein sequence: CASSGGQGWNNEQFF.

The chain is built from TRBV10-3 and TRBJ2-2; 8 bases fit TRBD1. This CDR3 contains 14 residues. The trim removed 10 bases at V and 3 bases at J, leaving 7 bases unmatched. Looked up from germline, CDR1 is ENHRY and CDR2 is SYGVKD. Here the CDR3 reads CATLPGQDTGELFF. The DNA for the CDR3 is TGTGCCACCTTACCGGGACAGGACACCGGGGAGCTGTTTTTT.

The chain joins TRBV3-1 (or the pseudogene TRBV3-2) to TRBJ1-5; D is unclear. The V and J ends lost 4 bases and 7 bases respectively, with 8 bases between them. Germline V lookup: CDR1 LGHDT, CDR2 YNNKEL (reference sequence). This CDR3 spans 12 amino acids. CDR3 region: CASSLSGQPQHF. The CDR3 DNA is TGTGCCAGCAGCCTTTCGGGGCAGCCCCAGCATTTT.

The chain is built from TRBV7-2 and TRBJ1-5; the D gene is possibly TRBD1 (5 bases). CDR1 SGHTA and CDR2 FQGNSA come from the germline V gene. V was pared by 5 bases and J by 2 bases, with 13 bases between. This CDR3 has 15 amino acids. CDR3 coding DNA: TGTGCCAGCAGCCGGATGGGGGGGGGCAATCAGCCCCAGCATTTT. Translated: CASSRMGGGNQPQHF. The full variable domain, completed using reference TRBV7-2 and TRBJ1-5, is GAGVSQSPSNKVTEKGKDVELRCDPISGHTALYWYRQSLGQGLEFLIYFQGNSAPDKSGLPSDRFSAERTGGSVSTLTIQRTQQEDSAVYLCASSRMGGGNQPQHFGDGTRLSIL.